This is a list of T cell receptor beta chains from one sample in a study of blood T cell repertoires in COVID-19. TCRdb's copy holds only in-frame clones and misses some; the assay was immunoSEQ multiplex PCR. This sample carries about 150,000 clones, under 90% of them seen once, and the ten largest clones take roughly 2%. Sequenced input: peripheral blood. Receptors were obtained from a woman of 80 years or more with acute or convalescent COVID-19. CDR3s include the opening cysteine and the closing phenylalanine or tryptophan. Fields, in order: V gene, clone size, D gene, J gene, CDR3 DNA, CDR3 protein. D genes are given only for firm matches. The size field is filled for only some rows; it gives once, few, many or a size class.

V: TRBV14; size: few; D: NA; J: TRBJ1-2; DNA: TGTGCCAGCAGCCAAGATCGCAGTCGACTGGGCTACACCTTC; CDR3: CASSQDRSRLGYTF
V: TRBV19; size: NA; D: TRBD1; J: TRBJ2-7; DNA: TGTGCCAGCCGGGACAGGGGCACCTACGAGCAGTACTTC; CDR3: CASRDRGTYEQYF
V: TRBV7-2; size: NA; D: TRBD2; J: TRBJ2-3; DNA: TGTGCCAGCAGCTTAGGGGGGACTACCACAGATACGCAGTATTTT; CDR3: CASSLGGTTTDTQYF
V: TRBV5-6; size: NA; D: TRBD1; J: TRBJ1-6; DNA: TGTGCCAGCAGCCGGACAGGGAGTAGCTCACCCCTCCACTTT; CDR3: CASSRTGSSSPLHF
V: TRBV3-1/TRBV3-2; size: NA; D: NA; J: TRBJ2-3; DNA: TGTGCCAGCAGTTGGACTAGCACAGATACGCAGTATTTT; CDR3: CASSWTSTDTQYF
V: TRBV19; size: NA; D: TRBD1; J: TRBJ1-2; DNA: TGTGCCAGTTCGGACAGGAGGGGCTATGGCTACACCTTC; CDR3: CASSDRRGYGYTF
V: TRBV2; size: NA; D: TRBD2; J: TRBJ2-7; DNA: TGTGCCAGCAGCCCCCGGACTAGCGGGTCCTACGAGCAGTACTTC; CDR3: CASSPRTSGSYEQYF
V: TRBV27; size: NA; D: NA; J: TRBJ2-3; DNA: TGTGCCAGCAGTATTAGGACATACACAGATACGCAGTATTTT; CDR3: CASSIRTYTDTQYF
V: TRBV3-1/TRBV3-2; size: NA; D: NA; J: TRBJ2-5; DNA: TGTGCCAGCAGCCAAGACGACTTAGGTGTTGAGACCCAGTACTTC; CDR3: CASSQDDLGVETQYF
V: TRBV19; size: NA; D: NA; J: TRBJ2-2; DNA: TGTGCCAGCGGTTGGACCGGGGAGCTGTTTTTT; CDR3: CASGWTGELFF
V: TRBV10-2; size: NA; D: NA; J: TRBJ1-5; DNA: TGCGCCAGCAGTGAGTTGACTTATAGCAATCAGCCCCAGCATTTT; CDR3: CASSELTYSNQPQHF
V: TRBV2; size: NA; D: NA; J: TRBJ1-4; DNA: TGTGCCAGCAGCGATGACCTCGCTGGAGGGGAAAAACTGTTTTTT; CDR3: CASSDDLAGGEKLFF
V: TRBV2; size: NA; D: NA; J: TRBJ2-4; DNA: TGTGCCAGCAGCCTACGGGCCGGAGGGCTTGGGGACATTCAGTACTTC; CDR3: CASSLRAGGLGDIQYF
V: TRBV5-1; size: NA; D: NA; J: TRBJ2-1; DNA: TGCGCCAGCAGCCGGTCGCAGACCCGAGGCAACAATGAGCAGTTCTTC; CDR3: CASSRSQTRGNNEQFF
V: TRBV6-5; size: NA; D: NA; J: TRBJ1-1; DNA: TGTGCCAGCAACGACAGGCTGAACACTGAAGCTTTCTTT; CDR3: CASNDRLNTEAFF
V: TRBV20-1; size: NA; D: TRBD2; J: TRBJ2-1; DNA: TGCAGTGCTAGTCTGGCGGGAGCCTACAATGAGCAGTTCTTC; CDR3: CSASLAGAYNEQFF
V: TRBV18; size: NA; D: NA; J: TRBJ1-2; DNA: TGTGCCAGCTCACCGGCCGGGGGGGTTAGCTATGGCTACACCTTC; CDR3: CASSPAGGVSYGYTF
V: TRBV19; size: NA; D: TRBD1; J: TRBJ1-1; DNA: TGTGCCAGTGGACAGGGGATTTTCACTGAAGCTTTCTTT; CDR3: CASGQGIFTEAFF
V: TRBV28; size: NA; D: NA; J: TRBJ1-3; DNA: TGTGCCAGCAGTTTCCTCGAACAGGGTGGTGGAAACACCATATATTTT; CDR3: CASSFLEQGGGNTIYF
V: TRBV5-1; size: NA; D: TRBD2; J: TRBJ2-1; DNA: TGCGCCAGCAGCTTGGCCATACTAGCGGGGGTATCTGGTGAGCAGTTCTTC; CDR3: CASSLAILAGVSGEQFF
V: TRBV7-6; size: NA; D: TRBD2; J: TRBJ2-1; DNA: TGTGCCAGCAGCTTATACGCGGGAGGGCCAAGTGAGCAGTTCTTC; CDR3: CASSLYAGGPSEQFF
V: TRBV5-6; size: NA; D: TRBD2; J: TRBJ2-7; DNA: TGTGCCAGCAGCTTGCCTCATGGGGGGGACGAGCAGTACTTC; CDR3: CASSLPHGGDEQYF
V: TRBV27; size: NA; D: TRBD1; J: TRBJ2-7; DNA: TGTGCCAGCAGTTTATCTACAGGGGCGGTCTACGAGCAGTACTTC; CDR3: CASSLSTGAVYEQYF